The rows below give T cell receptor beta chains drawn from one sample of a study of blood T cell repertoires in COVID-19. Generated by immunoSEQ multiplex PCR, the TCRdb table keeps only in-frame clones and is missing some. The sample carries around 250,000 clones, roughly nine tenths recorded once. Sequencing was done on a sample of peripheral blood. These TCRs come from a woman aged 40-49 years who had recovered from COVID-19. The CDR3 runs from the conserved cysteine through the conserved F or W. The order of the fields is J gene, V gene, CDR3 protein.

J: TRBJ2-2; V: TRBV4-1; CDR3: CASSQDGIGELFF
J: TRBJ1-3; V: TRBV19; CDR3: CASSFDTGGPDTIYF
J: TRBJ1-5; V: TRBV19; CDR3: CASSIEGRAGEGREHF
J: TRBJ2-2; V: TRBV29-1; CDR3: CSVDTSNTGELFF
J: TRBJ2-3; V: TRBV4-2; CDR3: CASSQVLAGYLDTQYF
J: TRBJ2-7; V: TRBV30; CDR3: CAWSGRLAGAYEQYF
J: TRBJ2-3; V: TRBV2; CDR3: CASKEGGRPDTQYF
J: TRBJ2-5; V: TRBV28; CDR3: CASSLGRAREVETQYF
J: TRBJ2-1; V: TRBV10-3; CDR3: CAISDGLAGGYNEQFF
J: TRBJ1-4; V: TRBV7-9; CDR3: CASSRNRGTNEKLFF
J: TRBJ1-1; V: TRBV28; CDR3: CASSSQTGGTEAFF
J: TRBJ2-7; V: TRBV11-2; CDR3: CASSDTTYEQYF
J: TRBJ1-1; V: TRBV29-1; CDR3: CSVRADTEAFF
J: TRBJ2-7; V: TRBV28; CDR3: CASSYQHGDSTYEQYF
J: TRBJ2-7; V: TRBV3-1/TRBV3-2; CDR3: CASSQAGGSREQYF
J: TRBJ2-3; V: TRBV12-3/TRBV12-4; CDR3: CASSFSSDTQYF
J: TRBJ2-1; V: TRBV14; CDR3: CASSQDGNYNEQFF
J: TRBJ2-5; V: TRBV28; CDR3: CASSLVSQETQYF
J: TRBJ1-2; V: TRBV5-1; CDR3: CASSLGQGAINYGYTF
J: TRBJ1-5; V: TRBV30; CDR3: CAWSVTGSHQPQHF
J: TRBJ1-6; V: TRBV7-9; CDR3: CASSSAGANSPLHF
J: TRBJ2-7; V: TRBV5-4; CDR3: CASTLSQGPYEQYF
J: TRBJ2-7; V: TRBV28; CDR3: CASSREGLEQYF
J: TRBJ2-1; V: TRBV19; CDR3: CASSTWGQHNEQFF
J: TRBJ2-5; V: TRBV10-3; CDR3: CAISRAAGGSQETQYF
J: TRBJ2-3; V: TRBV19; CDR3: CASSMRSDTQYF
J: TRBJ2-5; V: TRBV5-6; CDR3: CASSPLTGTRGTQYF
J: TRBJ2-2; V: TRBV2; CDR3: CASGLAGGTGELFF
J: TRBJ2-1; V: TRBV21-1; CDR3: CASSKAGQGSSYNEQFF
J: TRBJ2-2; V: TRBV30; CDR3: CAWDRANTGELFF
J: TRBJ2-7; V: TRBV9; CDR3: CASSLSWREGYEQYF
J: TRBJ2-7; V: TRBV7-6; CDR3: CASSANSGSFYEQYF
J: TRBJ1-4; V: TRBV5-8; CDR3: CASSYRTGTANEKLFF
J: TRBJ2-2; V: TRBV5-6; CDR3: CASSWGGGANTGELFF
J: TRBJ2-5; V: TRBV18; CDR3: CASSPDSPRETQYF
J: TRBJ1-1; V: TRBV5-1; CDR3: CASSQTGDTEAFF